The present TCR beta chain was sequenced within a study of blood T cell repertoires in COVID-19. Study context: PBMCs, B-cell-depleted T cells, or T cells were the source of the cDNA or gDNA that made up the material.

V gave up 1 base and J gave up 4 bases, with 15 bases separating them. This CDR3 is 16 amino acids long. Germline V lookup: CDR1 SGHTA, CDR2 FQGTGA. This clone was seen a single time. Per the original data handling: Estimates of nucleated cell counts were drawn from the amplification of reference gene primers. The assay was immunoSEQ multiplex PCR, and TCRdb's table has in-frame clones only and misses some. V, J and clone size were drawn from that table, and D and trimming were deduced from the DNA. In the table there are a few hundred thousand clones, around 91% of which are singletons. Those enrolled, adults aged about 18 to 89 years, came from under 25 US areas. Recovery meant two consecutive negative NP/OP PCR tests, professional clearance, or resolved symptoms.

The chain joins TRBV7-3 to TRBJ2-3, with D possibly TRBD2 on 6 matching bases. Sequencing was performed on PBMCs or T cells enriched from blood (not recorded which). This sequence was found in a woman in her thirties or forties who had recovered from COVID-19. The DNA of the CDR3 is TGTGCCAGCAGCTTAATGGGGGAGGATGTTGCAGATACGCAGTATTTT. Translation: CASSLMGEDVADTQYF.